The next 13 T cell receptor beta chains were all read from a single sample in a study of shared clonotypes between healthy human individuals. The protocol was immunoSEQ multiplex PCR, while the TCRdb copy is restricted to in-frame clones and leaves out a portion. The table records 2 million to 2.5 million clones, roughly 93% of them present only once. The sequenced sample was naive CD4+ T cells from PBMCs. Subset given: CD45RA+ positively selected. These receptor sequences come from a man aged 18 to 29 in good health. Some clones in this sample may be carry-over from other donors' samples.

In its sample, this clone was seen once. V is TRBV7-7 and J is TRBJ2-3; tentative D call: TRBD1 (6 bases). V was pared by 5 bases and J by 3 bases, with 12 bases between. Germline assignment: CDR1 SSHAT and CDR2 FNYEAQ (reference sequence). The CDR3 is 14 amino acids. The CDR3 here is CASSRYRETDTQYF. The CDR3 DNA sequence: TGTGCCAGCAGCCGATACAGGGAAACAGATACGCAGTATTTT. The whole variable domain, remainder taken from reference TRBV7-7 and TRBJ2-3, is GAGVSQSPRYKVTKRGQDVTLRCDPISSHATLYWYQQALGQGPEFLTYFNYEAQPDKSGLPSDRFSAERPEGSISTLTIQRTEQRDSAMYRCASSRYRETDTQYFGPGTRLTVL.

CDR3 residues: CASREGGFYTEAFF. The CDR3 region has the DNA TGCGCCAGCAGAGAAGGGGGGTTTTACACTGAAGCTTTCTTT. J is TRBJ1-1 and V is TRBV4-1; D is possibly TRBD1 (6 bases). Trimming left V 6 bases short and J 3 bases short, with 14 bases between. From germline, CDR1 is MGHRA and CDR2 YSYEKL. The CDR3 length is 14 residues.

The J gene is TRBJ2-5, the V gene TRBV7-9; D tentatively reads TRBD1 or TRBD2 (5 bases each). Trimming shortened V by 5 bases and J by 5 bases, and 18 bases separated the two germline ends. Germline-derived CDR1 and CDR2 are SEHNR and FQNEAQ (reference sequence). This CDR3 has 15 amino acids. This CDR3 reads CASSLRGAGDETQYF. The CDR3 DNA sequence: TGTGCCAGCAGCCTCCGAGGGGCGGGCGACGAGACCCAGTACTTC.

The V call is TRBV18, the J call TRBJ1-1; D not certain. The germline gives CDR1 KGHSH, CDR2 LQKENI. The CDR3 contains 13 residues. Trimming cost V 6 bases and J 1 base, with 9 bases left between them. The CDR3 sequence is CASSFTENTEAFF. The CDR3 DNA is TGTGCCAGCTCCTTCACAGAGAACACTGAAGCTTTCTTT.

The chain is built from TRBV27 and TRBJ1-5; 8 bases match TRBD1. The CDR3 has 16 residues. V dropped 6 bases and J dropped 7; count of bases not matched to a gene: 14. CDR1 MNHEY and CDR2 SMNVEV come from the germline V gene (reference sequence). CDR3 sequence reads: CASSPITQGAGQPQHF. The CDR3 DNA follows: TGTGCCAGCAGCCCTATCACCCAGGGGGCCGGGCAGCCCCAGCATTTT.

This chain joins TRBV5-1 and TRBJ2-1, with 7 bases aligning to TRBD2. V lost 2 bases, J lost 2 bases, and 4 bases stayed unmatched. CDR3 length: 15 residues. Looked up from germline, CDR1 is SGHRS and CDR2 is YFSETQ. The CDR3 nucleotides are TGCGCCAGCAGCTTCTCGGGAGGTGCCTACAATGAGCAGTTCTTC. This gives the protein CASSFSGGAYNEQFF.

The chain carries TRBV28 and TRBJ2-1, with 8 bases that match TRBD2. Germline CDR1 MDHEN, CDR2 SYDVKM. There are 14 residues in the CDR3. V shed 3 bases, J shed 7 bases, and the junction held 5 bases outside the gene matches. The CDR3, as DNA: TGTGCCAGCAGTTTTACGGGAGGGCCGAATGAGCAGTTCTTC. Translated, it gives CASSFTGGPNEQFF.

The V gene is TRBV7-2, the J gene TRBJ2-1; D remains ambiguous. The CDR3 runs 13 residues. Germline assignment: CDR1 SGHTA and CDR2 FQGNSA. V was trimmed by 3 bases and J by 8 bases, leaving 11 bases between them. The CDR3 sequence: CASSFLYGHEQFF. Written as DNA, the CDR3 is TGTGCCAGCAGCTTCTTGTATGGGCATGAGCAGTTCTTC.

The V gene is TRBV2, the J gene TRBJ1-2; D not resolved. CDR1 and CDR2 from the germline V gene are SNHLY and FYNNEI. This CDR3 has 13 residues. The ends were cut back, 1 base at V and 4 bases at J, with 7 bases in the middle. The CDR3 coding sequence is TGTGCCAGCAGTGAAGAACGGTTCTATGGCTACACCTTC. Translating it yields CASSEERFYGYTF. The whole variable domain, filled in from reference TRBV2 and TRBJ1-2, reads EPEVTQTPSHQVTQMGQEVILRCVPISNHLYFYWYRQILGQKVEFLVSFYNNEISEKSEIFDDQFSVERPDGSNFTLKIRSTKLEDSAMYFCASSEERFYGYTFGSGTRLTVV.

CDR3 region: CASSPKTGDLHGYTF. CDR3 DNA: TGTGCCAGCAGCCCCAAGACAGGGGATCTTCATGGCTACACCTTC. This chain links TRBV7-9 with TRBJ1-2; 8 nucleotides line up with TRBD1. The V gene end was trimmed by 5 bases and the J gene end by 6 bases; junction bases not matched to a gene: 11. CDR3 size: 15 residues. Germline CDR1 and CDR2: SEHNR and FQNEAQ (reference sequence).

For this clone: This sample includes further DNA sequences coding for the same CDR3. The V gene is TRBV7-2, the J gene TRBJ2-1; D is ambiguous. V was clipped by 1 base and J by 5 bases, with 6 bases between them. The germline V gene has CDR1 SGHTA and CDR2 FQGNSA. The CDR3 contains 13 residues. The CDR3 is CASSLGRDNEQFF. The CDR3 bases are TGTGCCAGCAGCTTAGGTCGGGACAATGAGCAGTTCTTC.

The chain combines TRBV28 with TRBJ2-2, with a possible D match to TRBD2 (7 bases). Trimming took 2 bases from V and 4 from J, leaving 11 bases between them. This CDR3 is built from 15 residues. Germline values: CDR1 MDHEN, CDR2 SYDVKM. The CDR3 DNA sequence: TGTGCCAGCAGTTTAGCGGGGGCGAGCACCGGGGAGCTGTTTTTT. It is translated as CASSLAGASTGELFF.

The chain is built from TRBV6-5 and TRBJ2-1; the match to TRBD2 covers 13 bases. Germline V gives CDR1 MNHEY, CDR2 SVGAGI. The V segment lost 4 bases and the J segment 7 bases; nucleotides outside the gene matches: 7. The CDR3 is 16 amino acids. Here the CDR3 reads CASSSWTSGSANEQFF. For the CDR3, the DNA is TGTGCCAGCAGTTCCTGGACTAGCGGGAGTGCGAATGAGCAGTTCTTC.